The clone carrying this T cell receptor (beta chain) came up a few times. The record originates from a study of patients and donors after allogeneic stem cell transplantation. TCRdb redid the calling of the RT-PCR reads with MiXCR, one entry per CDR3 protein. The sample consists of some 880,000 distinct CDR3 sequences, roughly 17% of them appearing once. V dropped 7 bases and J dropped 4; count of bases not matched to a gene: 9. The CDR3 extends over 15 amino acids. The source of this sequence is a human donor who was either an allogeneic HSCT recipient or a stem cell or donor lymphocyte infusion donor (not recorded which). It is not recorded whose cells these are; they may come from a transplant donor. Sample: blood, either unsorted or a sorted T cell fraction (not recorded which). The chain couples TRBV12-3 or TRBV12-4 to TRBJ2-1; 8 bases match TRBD1. The CDR3 spells CASIPGQGGYNEQFF. The CDR3 region has the DNA TGTGCCAGCATTCCCGGACAGGGAGGATACAATGAGCAGTTCTTC.